This is a list of T cell receptor beta chains from one sample in a study of Ad26.COV2.S vaccination and SARS-CoV-2 variants. Assay: immunoSEQ multiplex PCR; the TCRdb copy retains only in-frame clones and omits some. The top ten hold 9.5% to 15% of the sample, which has some 480,000 clones, around nine tenths seen once. This material consisted of peripheral blood, taken in a trial of Ad26.COV2.S vaccine versus placebo. These receptor sequences come from a person between 18 and 59 years old who received the Ad26.COV2.S COVID-19 vaccine or a placebo. Both conserved end residues are part of each CDR3. The D gene is left open where the match is weak. A row's size may be missing; if present it is once, few, many or a size class.

TRBJ2-2 | - | - | TRBV7-2 | CASSLAGLGELFF | TGTGCCAGCAGCTTAGCCGGCCTCGGGGAGCTGTTTTTT
TRBJ2-7 | TRBD1 | few | TRBV7-9 | CASSQTGNSYEQYF | TGTGCCAGCAGCCAGACAGGGAACTCCTACGAGCAGTACTTC
TRBJ2-1 | - | - | TRBV12-3/TRBV12-4 | CASSRVDGGQFF | TGTGCCAGCAGTCGGGTCGATGGGGGGCAGTTCTTC
TRBJ1-6 | TRBD1 | - | TRBV30 | CARRDRGRSPLHF | TGTGCCCGCCGGGACAGGGGTCGCTCACCCCTCCACTTT
TRBJ2-3 | TRBD2 | once | TRBV7-3 | CASSLVGRADTQYF | TGTGCCAGCAGCTTGGTGGGGAGGGCAGATACGCAGTATTTT
TRBJ1-5 | - | - | TRBV5-1 | CASSLGATGQPQHF | TGCGCCAGCAGCTTAGGCGCTACCGGCCAGCCCCAGCATTTT
TRBJ2-3 | TRBD2 | - | TRBV3-1/TRBV3-2 | CASSHELAGLRDTQYF | TGTGCCAGCAGCCATGAGCTAGCGGGGCTCAGGGATACGCAGTATTTT
TRBJ2-2 | - | - | TRBV3-1/TRBV3-2 | CASSPGDANTGELFF | TGTGCCAGCTCTCCCGGGGACGCGAACACCGGGGAGCTGTTTTTT
TRBJ2-7 | - | - | TRBV19 | CASSSRWTAYEQYF | TGTGCCAGTAGTAGTCGTTGGACAGCCTACGAGCAGTACTTC
TRBJ2-3 | - | - | TRBV28 | CASSLGLRTQYF | TGTGCCAGCAGTTTAGGATTGCGTACGCAGTATTTT
TRBJ2-3 | - | few | TRBV5-4 | CASSFSTDTQYF | TGTGCCAGCAGCTTTTCCACAGATACGCAGTATTTT
TRBJ1-3 | TRBD1 | - | TRBV30 | CAWNSGGARNTIYF | TGTGCCTGGAACTCAGGGGGCGCGAGAAACACCATATATTTT
TRBJ1-2 | - | - | TRBV5-6 | CASSLPGSYGYTF | TGTGCCAGCAGCTTGCCCGGGTCCTATGGCTACACCTTC
TRBJ2-2 | - | - | TRBV28 | CASSLSDRMTGELFF | TGTGCCAGCAGTTTAAGTGACAGGATGACCGGGGAGCTGTTTTTT
TRBJ2-1 | - | - | TRBV5-1 | CASSLAARNNEQFF | TGCGCCAGCAGCTTGGCAGCCCGGAACAATGAGCAGTTCTTC
TRBJ2-1 | - | - | TRBV19 | CASSIYNEQFF | TGTGCCAGTAGTATTTATAATGAGCAGTTCTTC
TRBJ1-5 | TRBD1 | - | TRBV7-8 | CASSPQGAQPQHF | TGTGCCAGCAGCCCACAGGGGGCCCAGCCCCAGCATTTT
TRBJ1-1 | - | - | TRBV7-2 | CASSIDLGGTEAFF | TGTGCCAGCAGCATTGACCTTGGGGGCACTGAAGCTTTCTTT
TRBJ2-7 | - | - | TRBV9 | CASSAGTYEQYF | TGTGCCAGCAGCGCCGGTACCTACGAGCAGTACTTC
TRBJ2-7 | - | few | TRBV4-1 | CASSQGDRYEQYF | TGCGCCAGCAGCCAGGGAGACAGGTACGAGCAGTACTTC
TRBJ2-7 | - | - | TRBV6-6 | CASSRETNSYEQYF | TGTGCCAGCAGCCGAGAAACGAACTCCTACGAGCAGTACTTC
TRBJ1-4 | - | - | TRBV6-2/TRBV6-3 | CASRPSGAREKLFF | TGTGCCAGCAGGCCTTCTGGAGCGCGGGAAAAACTGTTTTTT
TRBJ1-3 | - | - | TRBV7-6 | CASSPTGHLSNSGNTIYF | TGTGCCAGCAGCCCGACGGGACACCTTTCTAACTCTGGAAACACCATATATTTT
TRBJ1-4 | TRBD1 | - | TRBV2 | CASSEGGGKLNEKLFF | TGTGCCAGCAGTGAAGGAGGGGGCAAGCTTAATGAAAAACTGTTTTTT
TRBJ2-1 | TRBD1 | few | TRBV7-8 | CASSGDRGNEQFF | TGTGCCAGCAGCGGAGACAGGGGAAATGAGCAGTTCTTC
TRBJ1-6 | - | - | TRBV9 | CASSVEGEILYRSPLHF | TGTGCCAGCAGCGTAGAGGGAGAGATCCTTTACCGGTCACCCCTCCACTTT
TRBJ2-7 | - | - | TRBV5-6 | CASSFGGTYEQYF | TGTGCCAGCAGCTTTGGCGGTACCTACGAGCAGTACTTC
TRBJ2-2 | TRBD1 | once | TRBV6-2/TRBV6-3 | CASSNLGGRAGELFF | TGTGCCAGCAGCAATTTAGGGGGCCGAGCGGGGGAGCTGTTTTTT
TRBJ2-7 | - | - | TRBV7-2 | CASSTQMTRGSYEQYF | TGTGCCAGCAGCACCCAAATGACCCGGGGGTCCTACGAGCAGTACTTC
TRBJ2-6 | - | - | TRBV7-9 | CASSLVISSGGANVLTF | TGTGCCAGCAGCTTAGTCATCAGCTCTGGTGGGGCCAACGTCCTGACTTTC
TRBJ1-6 | - | - | TRBV30 | CAWSRGRSATGPLHF | TGTGCCTGGAGTCGGGGGCGCAGCGCCACTGGACCCCTCCACTTT
TRBJ1-1 | - | - | TRBV7-3 | CASSLEGNTEAFF | TGTGCCAGCAGCCTAGAAGGGAATACTGAAGCTTTCTTT
TRBJ1-6 | TRBD1 | - | TRBV5-6 | CASRDTGTGRNNSPLHF | TGTGCCAGCAGAGACACCGGGACAGGTAGAAACAATTCACCCCTCCACTTT
TRBJ2-7 | - | - | TRBV6-2/TRBV6-3 | CASSYLSGIGQSYEQYF | TGTGCCAGCAGTTATCTAAGTGGAATCGGACAGAGTTACGAGCAGTACTTC
TRBJ2-5 | TRBD2 | - | TRBV7-3 | CASSFSGRGGTTQYF | TGTGCCAGCAGCTTTAGCGGGAGAGGGGGGACGACCCAGTACTTC
TRBJ1-1 | TRBD1 | - | TRBV30 | CAWSPDRGGHMNTEAFF | TGTGCCTGGAGCCCGGACAGGGGAGGGCACATGAACACTGAAGCTTTCTTT
TRBJ2-4 | TRBD1 | - | TRBV9 | CASSPGQGWDIQYF | TGTGCCAGCAGCCCGGGACAGGGTTGGGACATTCAGTACTTC
TRBJ2-3 | - | - | TRBV21-1 | CASTLPGGNGTDTQYF | TGTGCCAGCACCCTCCCTGGCGGGAACGGCACAGATACGCAGTATTTT
TRBJ2-1 | TRBD2 | - | TRBV7-3 | CASSTSSGNEQFF | TGTGCCAGCAGCACCTCTAGCGGCAATGAGCAGTTCTTC
TRBJ2-5 | TRBD1 | - | TRBV29-1 | CSVDGTGRHETQYF | TGCAGCGTTGACGGGACAGGGCGACATGAGACCCAGTACTTC
TRBJ2-1 | TRBD2 | - | TRBV11-1 | CASSPGLAGAEQFF | TGTGCCAGCAGCCCCGGACTAGCGGGAGCTGAGCAGTTCTTC
TRBJ2-7 | - | - | TRBV11-2 | CASSLGRDKYEQYF | TGTGCCAGCAGCTTAGGTCGGGATAAATACGAGCAGTACTTC
TRBJ1-1 | - | - | TRBV14 | CASSSGRMNTEAFF | TGTGCCAGCAGCTCCGGACGGATGAACACTGAAGCTTTCTTT
TRBJ2-3 | - | - | TRBV5-1 | CASSHDGRTDTQYF | TGCGCCAGCAGCCATGACGGGCGCACAGATACGCAGTATTTT
TRBJ1-6 | - | - | TRBV5-4 | CASSLRGALNSPLHF | TGTGCCAGCAGCTTGCGGGGGGCCCTAAATTCACCCCTCCACTTT
TRBJ1-4 | - | - | TRBV30 | CAWSIGLGGREKLFF | TGTGCCTGGAGTATCGGGTTAGGGGGTCGTGAAAAACTGTTTTTT
TRBJ1-1 | - | - | TRBV28 | CASILGSMNTEAFF | TGTGCCAGCATCCTAGGGAGCATGAACACTGAAGCTTTCTTT
TRBJ2-7 | TRBD1 | - | TRBV27 | CASQKDRGTYEQYF | TGTGCCAGCCAAAAAGACAGGGGTACCTACGAGCAGTACTTC
TRBJ2-7 | - | - | TRBV15 | CATSRDTGPGGQYF | TGTGCCACCAGCAGAGATACAGGGCCTGGCGGGCAGTACTTC
TRBJ2-3 | - | - | TRBV5-4 | CASSSGPISTDTQYF | TGTGCCAGCAGCTCGGGACCGATTAGCACAGATACGCAGTATTTT
TRBJ2-3 | TRBD2 | once | TRBV11-2 | CASSRSGSRSDTQYF | TGTGCCAGCAGCCGTAGCGGGAGTAGATCAGATACGCAGTATTTT
TRBJ2-2 | TRBD2 | - | TRBV5-1 | CASSLAGVVGELFF | TGCGCCAGCAGTTTAGCGGGAGTGGTCGGGGAGCTGTTTTTT
TRBJ2-2 | - | - | TRBV6-5 | CASSQNRAAGELFF | TGTGCCAGCAGCCAAAACAGGGCCGCCGGGGAGCTGTTTTTT
TRBJ2-2 | TRBD1 | - | TRBV6-1 | CASSGGTGVPRSELFF | TGTGCCAGCAGTGGGGGGACAGGGGTACCGCGATCGGAGCTGTTTTTT
TRBJ2-5 | TRBD1 | - | TRBV5-4 | CASSLRQGAVETQYF | TGTGCCAGCAGCTTGAGGCAGGGGGCTGTGGAGACCCAGTACTTC